The T cell receptor (beta chain) described here comes from a study of blood T cell repertoires in COVID-19. In the study overall: Specimens from acute and convalescent COVID-19 originated in the United States, Italy and Spain. PBMCs, B-cell-depleted T cells, or T cells provided the cDNA or gDNA that made up the material.

V shed 5 bases and J 7 bases; nucleotides not matched to a gene: 10. The germline V gene has CDR1 MNHEY and CDR2 SVGEGT. This CDR3 is built from 15 residues. Original handling: Reference gene primer amplification gave estimated nucleated cell counts. Some clones are missing from TCRdb's copy, which holds only in-frame ones; the method was immunoSEQ multiplex PCR. V and J calls and clone size are as listed in that table; D and trimming were resolved from the DNA. The sample lists more than 45,000 clones, 90% occurring once. The chain carries TRBV6-2 or TRBV6-3 and TRBJ2-7; 11 nucleotides agree with TRBD2. The sequence was collected from a human donor in a cohort sampled during active COVID-19. Sequenced: peripheral blood. The CDR3 nucleotides are TGTGCCAGCAGTGGACTAGCGGGTGGGAGAGGAGAGCAGTACTTC. It yields the protein CASSGLAGGRGEQYF.